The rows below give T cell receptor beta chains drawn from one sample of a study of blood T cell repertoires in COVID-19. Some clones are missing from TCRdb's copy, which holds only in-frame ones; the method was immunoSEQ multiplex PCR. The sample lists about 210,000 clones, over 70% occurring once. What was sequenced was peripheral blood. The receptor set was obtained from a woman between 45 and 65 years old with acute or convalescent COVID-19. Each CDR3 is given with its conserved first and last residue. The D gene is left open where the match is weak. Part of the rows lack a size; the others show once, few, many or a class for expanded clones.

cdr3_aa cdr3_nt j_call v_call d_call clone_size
CATSRGIGSSSYNEQFF TGTGCCACCAGTAGGGGCATCGGGAGTAGCTCCTACAATGAGCAGTTCTTC TRBJ2-1 TRBV24-1 . .
CASQNRYTGELFF TGTGCCAGCCAGAACAGGTACACCGGGGAGCTGTTTTTT TRBJ2-2 TRBV6-5 . .
CASSYNRGHNEQFF TGTGCCAGCAGCTATAACAGGGGACACAATGAGCAGTTCTTC TRBJ2-1 TRBV11-3 TRBD1 .
CASSLEASGNTGELFF TGTGCCAGCAGCTTAGAGGCTAGCGGGAACACCGGGGAGCTGTTTTTT TRBJ2-2 TRBV7-6 TRBD2 few
CSARDRSLQFF TGCAGTGCTAGAGACCGGAGCCTGCAGTTCTTC TRBJ2-1 TRBV20-1 . .
CASSHQRNNYGYTF TGTGCCAGCAGCCACCAGCGGAATAACTATGGCTACACCTTC TRBJ1-2 TRBV9 . .
CSVEGAGNYEQYF TGCAGCGTTGAAGGGGCAGGCAACTACGAGCAGTACTTC TRBJ2-7 TRBV29-1 . .
CASSLRGTSEYNEQFF TGTGCCAGCAGTTTAAGGGGGACTAGCGAGTACAATGAGCAGTTCTTC TRBJ2-1 TRBV27 TRBD2 .
CASRPGQVYEQYF TGTGCCAGCAGACCGGGACAAGTCTACGAGCAGTACTTC TRBJ2-7 TRBV12-3/TRBV12-4 . .
CASSRQLSTDTQYF TGTGCCAGCAGTCGACAGCTTAGCACAGATACGCAGTATTTT TRBJ2-3 TRBV2 . .
CASSLGRGTYSNQPQHF TGTGCCAGCAGCTTAGGGCGAGGGACTTATAGCAATCAGCCCCAGCATTTT TRBJ1-5 TRBV11-2 . .
CASSPSGSGANVLTF TGTGCCAGCTCACCATCGGGTTCTGGGGCCAACGTCCTGACTTTC TRBJ2-6 TRBV18 . few
CASSAGKGANVLTF TGTGCCAGCAGCGCCGGTAAAGGGGCCAACGTCCTGACTTTC TRBJ2-6 TRBV9 . .
CASIGTPNEKLFF TGTGCCAGCATCGGGACACCCAATGAAAAACTGTTTTTT TRBJ1-4 TRBV25-1 . .
CASSEPSTSGSGTQYF TGCGCCAGCAGTGAGCCCTCGACTAGCGGGAGCGGGACCCAGTACTTC TRBJ2-5 TRBV10-1 TRBD2 .
CASSYHRKGDTQYF TGTGCCAGCAGTTACCACAGGAAAGGGGATACGCAGTATTTT TRBJ2-3 TRBV6-5 . .
CASSPQRDRYHF TGTGCCAGCTCACCTCAACGGGACAGGTACCACTTC TRBJ1-2 TRBV18 TRBD1 .